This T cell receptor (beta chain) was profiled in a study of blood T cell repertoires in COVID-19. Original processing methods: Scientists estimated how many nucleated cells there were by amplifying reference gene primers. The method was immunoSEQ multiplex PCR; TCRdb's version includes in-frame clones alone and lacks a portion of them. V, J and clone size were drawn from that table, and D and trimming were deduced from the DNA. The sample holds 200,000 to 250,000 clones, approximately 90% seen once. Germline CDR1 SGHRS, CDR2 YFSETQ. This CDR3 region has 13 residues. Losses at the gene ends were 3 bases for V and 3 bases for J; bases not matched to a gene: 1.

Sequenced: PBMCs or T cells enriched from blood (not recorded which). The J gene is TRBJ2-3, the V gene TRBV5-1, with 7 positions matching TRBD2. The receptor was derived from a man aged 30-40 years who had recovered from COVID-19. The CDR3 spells CASSWEGTDTQYF. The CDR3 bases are TGCGCCAGCAGCTGGGAGGGTACAGATACGCAGTATTTT.